This is a list of T cell receptor beta chains from one sample in a study of blood T cell repertoires in COVID-19. The assay was immunoSEQ multiplex PCR, and TCRdb's table has in-frame clones only and misses some. The repertoire holds under 300,000 clones, with around 86% as singletons. Sequenced input: PBMCs or T cells enriched from blood (not recorded which). The receptors were gathered from a woman in her 40s with acute COVID-19. Both conserved end residues are part of each CDR3. A D gene is named only where the DNA matches it firmly. Some rows mark clone size as missing; the rest say once, few, many or name a class of expanded clone.

- | 18 | - | TRBJ1-6 | TRBV13 | CASSTRDKHGSYNSPLHF | TGTGCCAGCAGCACCCGGGACAAGCATGGCTCCTATAATTCACCCCTCCACTTT
- | 13 | - | TRBJ1-4 | TRBV30 | CALKTGTNEKLFF | TGTGCCTTAAAAACCGGGACTAATGAAAAACTGTTTTTT
- | 15 | - | TRBJ1-6 | TRBV2 | CASSRASSYNSPLHF | TGTGCCAGCAGTAGAGCGAGCTCCTATAATTCACCCCTCCACTTT
once | 15 | TRBD1 | TRBJ1-4 | TRBV11-2 | CASSTGTVNNEKLFF | TGTGCCAGCAGCACCGGGACAGTCAACAATGAAAAACTGTTTTTT
few | 11 | - | TRBJ1-2 | TRBV29-1 | CSVVWGHGYTF | TGCAGCGTTGTTTGGGGGCATGGCTACACCTTC
- | 17 | - | TRBJ2-7 | TRBV2 | CASSGGGDTRSSYEQYF | TGTGCCAGCAGTGGAGGGGGGGACACCCGGAGCTCCTACGAGCAGTACTTC
- | 16 | - | TRBJ2-2 | TRBV12-2 | CASRLIQGANTGELFF | TGTGCAAGTCGCTTAATCCAGGGGGCGAACACCGGGGAGCTGTTTTTT
few | 16 | - | TRBJ1-1 | TRBV27 | CASSLSRQAMNTEAFF | TGTGCCAGCAGTTTATCTCGACAGGCGATGAACACTGAAGCTTTCTTT
- | 16 | - | TRBJ2-7 | TRBV27 | CASSSNLFRQYYEQYF | TGTGCCAGCAGTTCCAACTTATTTAGACAGTACTACGAGCAGTACTTC
- | 16 | TRBD2 | TRBJ2-1 | TRBV9 | CASSVGTSGDYNEQFF | TGTGCCAGCAGCGTAGGGACTAGCGGGGATTACAATGAGCAGTTCTTC
- | 15 | TRBD1 | TRBJ2-7 | TRBV27 | CASSLDRDRGLEQYF | TGTGCCAGCAGTTTGGACCGGGACAGGGGACTCGAGCAGTACTTC
- | 17 | TRBD2 | TRBJ2-1 | TRBV3-1/TRBV3-2 | CASSQDLASGVYNEQFF | TGTGCCAGCAGCCAAGATTTGGCTAGCGGGGTCTACAATGAGCAGTTCTTC
- | 13 | - | TRBJ1-1 | TRBV29-1 | CSVLRGRDTEAFF | TGCAGCGTGCTGCGGGGGAGGGACACTGAAGCTTTCTTT
- | 15 | - | TRBJ2-1 | TRBV3-1/TRBV3-2 | CASSQDASSYNEQFF | TGTGCCAGCAGCCAAGACGCCAGCTCCTACAATGAGCAGTTCTTC
- | 12 | - | TRBJ2-1 | TRBV3-1/TRBV3-2 | CASSQEQREQFF | TGTGCCAGCAGCCAAGAGCAGCGGGAGCAGTTCTTC
- | 17 | TRBD1 | TRBJ1-4 | TRBV2 | CASNGQGATSTNEKLFF | TGTGCCAGCAACGGACAGGGGGCGACCTCAACTAATGAAAAACTGTTTTTT
- | 14 | - | TRBJ2-3 | TRBV6-6 | CASSPGPSTDTQYF | TGTGCCAGCTCTCCAGGGCCTAGCACAGATACGCAGTATTTT
once | 11 | - | TRBJ1-2 | TRBV5-1 | CASSLTDGYTF | TGCGCCAGCAGCTTGACGGATGGCTACACCTTC
- | 13 | - | TRBJ1-2 | TRBV12-3/TRBV12-4 | CASSFSPEYGYTF | TGTGCCAGCAGTTTTAGCCCCGAGTATGGCTACACCTTC
few | 13 | TRBD1 | TRBJ2-7 | TRBV29-1 | CSVSGGPGVEQYF | TGCAGCGTTTCAGGGGGCCCGGGTGTCGAGCAGTACTTC
few | 14 | - | TRBJ2-7 | TRBV5-1 | CASSPRVRDYEQYF | TGCGCCAGCAGCCCCCGGGTCCGAGACTACGAGCAGTACTTC
- | 15 | TRBD2 | TRBJ2-3 | TRBV3-1/TRBV3-2 | CASSLLSGSGNTQYF | TGTGCCAGCAGCCTACTTAGCGGGAGTGGGAATACGCAGTATTTT
- | 14 | TRBD1 | TRBJ2-1 | TRBV18 | CASSPGQRLNEQFF | TGTGCCAGCTCACCGGGACAGAGATTAAATGAGCAGTTCTTC
- | 13 | - | TRBJ2-2 | TRBV25-1 | CAWAARNTGELFF | TGTGCCTGGGCAGCACGGAACACCGGGGAGCTGTTTTTT
- | 16 | TRBD2 | TRBJ2-2 | TRBV5-1 | CASSAPGLAQTGELFF | TGCGCCAGCAGCGCCCCGGGACTAGCTCAGACCGGGGAGCTGTTTTTT
- | 14 | TRBD1 | TRBJ2-7 | TRBV5-4 | CASSARGLTYEQYF | TGTGCCAGCAGCGCCAGGGGGCTAACCTACGAGCAGTACTTC
- | 16 | - | TRBJ2-1 | TRBV7-2 | CASSLNPPGESHEQFF | TGTGCCAGCAGCTTAAACCCCCCGGGAGAGTCACATGAGCAGTTCTTC
- | 16 | TRBD1 | TRBJ2-5 | TRBV7-9 | CASSLLPGQGGETQYF | TGTGCCAGCTCCCTCCTCCCGGGACAGGGAGGCGAGACCCAGTACTTC
- | 14 | - | TRBJ1-3 | TRBV7-9 | CASSLWGTGNTIYF | TGTGCCAGCAGCTTGTGGGGCACTGGAAACACCATATATTTT
- | 15 | TRBD1 | TRBJ2-3 | TRBV9 | CASSGGTGGRNTQYF | TGTGCCAGCAGCGGAGGGACAGGGGGAAGGAATACGCAGTATTTT